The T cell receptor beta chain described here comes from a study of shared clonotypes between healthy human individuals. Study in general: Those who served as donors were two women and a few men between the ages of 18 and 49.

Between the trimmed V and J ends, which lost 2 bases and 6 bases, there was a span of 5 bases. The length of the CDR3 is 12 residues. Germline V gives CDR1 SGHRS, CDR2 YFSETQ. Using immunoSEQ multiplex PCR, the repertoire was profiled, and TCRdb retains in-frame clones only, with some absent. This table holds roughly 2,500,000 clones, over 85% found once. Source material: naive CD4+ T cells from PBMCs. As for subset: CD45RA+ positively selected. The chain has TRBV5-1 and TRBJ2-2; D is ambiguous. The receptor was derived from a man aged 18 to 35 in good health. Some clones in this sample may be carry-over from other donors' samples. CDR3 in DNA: TGCGCCAGCAGCTTTGGGCCCGGGGAGCTGTTTTTT. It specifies CASSFGPGELFF.